What follows are 9 T cell receptor beta chains derived from one specimen sequenced in a study of metastatic and nonmetastatic thyroid tumors. TCRdb called clones again from the PCR reads with MiXCR. The repertoire includes over 10,000 clones, 25% to 30% of them detected once, and 12% sits in the top ten. The entire patient cohort was treatment-naive prior to thyroid surgery. Sequenced sample: tumor tissue. These receptors all come from a female donor with papillary thyroid cancer or a benign thyroid nodule (not recorded which). Some clones in this sample may be carry-over from other donors' samples.

This clone is categorized as medium-sized. The rearrangement links TRBV12-3 or TRBV12-4 to TRBJ2-1; 11 nucleotides line up with TRBD2. The CDR3 consists of 17 residues. Trimming at V came to 3 bases and at J to 1 base, leaving 5 bases not matched to a gene. The CDR3 sequence: CASSLRLAGTSYNEQFF. As DNA, the CDR3 is TGTGCCAGCAGTTTGAGACTAGCGGGAACATCCTACAATGAGCAGTTCTTC.

This sequence joins TRBV6-2 or TRBV6-3 and TRBJ2-7; D unclear. The CDR3 runs to 13 residues. V was cut by 4 bases and J by 2 bases, with 9 bases left in between. In germline, CDR1 is MNHEY, CDR2 SVGEGT. The DNA of the CDR3 is TGTGCCAGCAGTTGGGCCTGGACCTACGAGCAGTACTTC. Translating it yields CASSWAWTYEQYF.

Judged by abundance, this clone is medium-sized. The rearrangement links TRBV7-8 to TRBJ2-3, with D possibly being TRBD1 or TRBD2 (5 bases each). The V gene's germline CDR1 is SGHVS and CDR2 FQNEAQ. The CDR3 contains 14 residues. V was trimmed by 5 bases and J by 0 bases, leaving 9 bases between them. DNA of the CDR3: TGTGCCAGCAGCATGGGACCGAGCACAGATACGCAGTATTTT. Residues: CASSMGPSTDTQYF. Variable domain in full (rest from reference TRBV7-8 and TRBJ2-3): GAGVSQSPRYKVAKRGQDVALRCDPISGHVSLFWYQQALGQGPEFLTYFQNEAQLDKSGLPSDRFFAERPEGSVSTLKIQRTQQEDSAVYLCASSMGPSTDTQYFGPGTRLTVL.

This clone appeared a single time. The junction does not match germline at one end; this may be a read error. The chain links TRBV11-1 to TRBJ2-7, with D possibly being TRBD2 (7 bases). This CDR3 contains 13 residues. The germline CDR1 and CDR2 sequences are SGHAT and FQDESV (reference sequence). CDR3 sequence (DNA): TGTGCCAGCACCTTACGGGGGGCGGGCGAGCAGTACTTC. It is translated as CASTLRGAGEQYF.

This clone was picked up many times. This chain links TRBV6-5 with TRBJ1-4, with 7 bases that match TRBD1. CDR1 MNHEY and CDR2 SVGAGI come from the germline V gene. After removal of 0 bases from V and 6 bases from J, the junction contained 7 bases not matched to a gene. This CDR3 has 16 residues. CDR3 residues: CASSYSSGQRYEKLFF. CDR3 DNA sequence: TGTGCCAGCAGTTACTCCTCGGGACAGCGTTATGAAAAACTGTTTTTT.

This clone is medium-sized. V usage is TRBV27 and J usage is TRBJ1-1; no firm D call. CDR1 and CDR2 from the germline V gene are MNHEY and SMNVEV (reference sequence). The CDR3 consists of 13 residues. The V and J ends lost 5 bases and 1 base respectively, with 8 bases between them. CDR3 region: CASSPAENTEAFF. CDR3 in DNA: TGTGCCAGCAGTCCGGCCGAGAACACTGAAGCTTTCTTT.

This clone appeared many times. V and J are TRBV24-1 and TRBJ2-3; no firm D call. This CDR3 has 13 residues. The germline V gene has CDR1 KGHDR and CDR2 SFDVKD. The V end was cut by 5 bases, the J end by 3 bases, with 8 bases between. CDR3 nucleotides: TGTGCCACCAGTGCCAAAACGACAGATACGCAGTATTTT. This translates into CATSAKTTDTQYF.

This clone was seen more than once but under ten times. The rearrangement joins TRBV24-1 to TRBJ2-7, with unresolved D. The germline V gene encodes CDR1 KGHDR and CDR2 SFDVKD. The V end lost 4 bases, the J end lost 0 bases, and 3 bases lay between the germline ends. The CDR3 sequence is 12 residues long. In DNA form, the CDR3 reads TGTGCCACCAGTGACGGCTCCTACGAGCAGTACTTC. Encoded protein: CATSDGSYEQYF.

The J gene is TRBJ2-7, the V gene TRBV11-2; a possible D gene is TRBD2 (6 bases). From germline, CDR1 is SGHAT and CDR2 FQNNGV. The length of the CDR3 is 14 residues. V was pared by 7 bases and J by 7 bases, with 20 bases between. Here the CDR3 reads CASNRGGSSGEQYF. DNA for the CDR3: TGTGCCAGCAACCGTGGGGGGAGCTCGGGGGAGCAGTACTTC.